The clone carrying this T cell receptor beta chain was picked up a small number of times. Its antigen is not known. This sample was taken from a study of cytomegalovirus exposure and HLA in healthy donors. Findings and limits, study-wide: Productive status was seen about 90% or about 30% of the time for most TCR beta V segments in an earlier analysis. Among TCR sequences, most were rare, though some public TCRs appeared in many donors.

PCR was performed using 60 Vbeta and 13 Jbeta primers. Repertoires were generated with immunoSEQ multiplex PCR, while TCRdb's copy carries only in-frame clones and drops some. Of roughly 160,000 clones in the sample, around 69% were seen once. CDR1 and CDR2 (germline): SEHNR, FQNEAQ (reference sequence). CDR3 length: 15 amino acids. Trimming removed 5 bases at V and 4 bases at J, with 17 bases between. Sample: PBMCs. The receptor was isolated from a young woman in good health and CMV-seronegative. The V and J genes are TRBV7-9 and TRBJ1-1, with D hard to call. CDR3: CASSRRSGSGTEAFF. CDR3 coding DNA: TGTGCCAGCAGCCGAAGGTCGGGGTCCGGCACTGAAGCTTTCTTT.